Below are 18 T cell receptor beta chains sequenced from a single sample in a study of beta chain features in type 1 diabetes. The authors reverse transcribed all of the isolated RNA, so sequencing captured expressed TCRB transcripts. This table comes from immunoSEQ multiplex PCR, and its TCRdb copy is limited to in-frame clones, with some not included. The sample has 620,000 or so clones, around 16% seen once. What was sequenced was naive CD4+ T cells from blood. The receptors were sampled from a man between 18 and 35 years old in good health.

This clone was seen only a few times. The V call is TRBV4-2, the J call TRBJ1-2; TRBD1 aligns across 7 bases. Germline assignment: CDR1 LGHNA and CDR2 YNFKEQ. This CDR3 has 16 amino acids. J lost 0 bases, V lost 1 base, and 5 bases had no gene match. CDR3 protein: CASSQVAGQPNYGYTF. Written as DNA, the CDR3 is TGTGCCAGCAGCCAAGTCGCGGGACAGCCTAACTATGGCTACACCTTC.

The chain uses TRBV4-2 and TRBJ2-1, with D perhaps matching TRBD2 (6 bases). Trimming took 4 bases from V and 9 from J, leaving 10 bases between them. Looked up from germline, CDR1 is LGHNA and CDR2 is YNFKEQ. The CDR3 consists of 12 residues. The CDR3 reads CASSRGEAEQFF. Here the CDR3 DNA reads TGTGCCAGCAGCCGAGGGGAGGCTGAGCAGTTCTTC.

This chain's CDR3 is CASSPMAGELFF. In DNA form, the CDR3 reads TGCGCCAGCAGCCCCATGGCCGGGGAGCTGTTTTTT. The chain couples TRBV5-1 to TRBJ2-2; D not resolved. The CDR3 has 12 residues. Germline V gene sequence: CDR1 SGHRS, CDR2 YFSETQ. The V end was cut by 4 bases, the J end by 6 bases, with 7 bases between.

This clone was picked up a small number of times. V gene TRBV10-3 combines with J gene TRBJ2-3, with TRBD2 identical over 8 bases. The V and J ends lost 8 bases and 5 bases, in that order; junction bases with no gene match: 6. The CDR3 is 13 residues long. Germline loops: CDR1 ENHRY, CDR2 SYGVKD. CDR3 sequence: CAIQREIVDTQYF. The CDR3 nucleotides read TGTGCCATCCAGCGGGAGATAGTAGATACGCAGTATTTT.

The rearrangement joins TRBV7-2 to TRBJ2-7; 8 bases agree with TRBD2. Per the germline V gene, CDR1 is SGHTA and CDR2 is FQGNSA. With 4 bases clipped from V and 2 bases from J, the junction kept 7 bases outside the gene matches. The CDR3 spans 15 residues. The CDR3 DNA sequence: TGTGCCAGCAGCTCACGGGGGGGCCCTCCCTACGAGCAGTACTTC. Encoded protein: CASSSRGGPPYEQYF. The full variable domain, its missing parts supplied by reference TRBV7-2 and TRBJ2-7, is GAGVSQSPSNKVTEKGKDVELRCDPISGHTALYWYRQSLGQGLEFLIYFQGNSAPDKSGLPSDRFSAERTGGSVSTLTIQRTQQEDSAVYLCASSSRGGPPYEQYFGPGTRLTVT.

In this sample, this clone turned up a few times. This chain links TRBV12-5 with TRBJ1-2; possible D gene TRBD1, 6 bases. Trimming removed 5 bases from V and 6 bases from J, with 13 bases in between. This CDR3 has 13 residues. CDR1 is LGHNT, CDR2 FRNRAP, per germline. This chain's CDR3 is CASGPGTNHGYTF. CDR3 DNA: TGTGCTAGTGGTCCCGGGACAAACCATGGCTACACCTTC.

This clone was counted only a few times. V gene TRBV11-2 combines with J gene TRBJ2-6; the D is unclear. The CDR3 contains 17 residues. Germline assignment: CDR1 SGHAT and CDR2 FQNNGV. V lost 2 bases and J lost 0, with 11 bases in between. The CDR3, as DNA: TGTGCCAGCAGCTTACCGGCGACAAACTCTGGGGCCAACGTCCTGACTTTC. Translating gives CASSLPATNSGANVLTF.

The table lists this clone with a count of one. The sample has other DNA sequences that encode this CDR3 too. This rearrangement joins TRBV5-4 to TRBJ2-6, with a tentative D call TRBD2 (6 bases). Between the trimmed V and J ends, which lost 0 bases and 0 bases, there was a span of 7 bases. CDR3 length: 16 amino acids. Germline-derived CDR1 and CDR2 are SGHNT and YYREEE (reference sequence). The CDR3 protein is CASSLDGGSGANVLTF. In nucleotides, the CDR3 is TGTGCCAGCAGCTTGGACGGGGGCTCTGGGGCCAACGTCCTGACTTTC. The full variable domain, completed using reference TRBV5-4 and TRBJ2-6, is ETGVTQSPTHLIKTRGQQVTLRCSSQSGHNTVSWYQQALGQGPQFIFQYYREEENGRGNFPPRFSGLQFPNYSSELNVNALELDDSALYLCASSLDGGSGANVLTFGAGSRLTVL.

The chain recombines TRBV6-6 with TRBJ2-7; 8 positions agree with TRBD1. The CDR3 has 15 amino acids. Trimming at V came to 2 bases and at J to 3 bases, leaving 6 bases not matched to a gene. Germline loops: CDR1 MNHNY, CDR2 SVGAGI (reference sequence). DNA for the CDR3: TGTGCCAGCAGTTACCCAGGACAGGGAAACTACGAGCAGTACTTC. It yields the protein CASSYPGQGNYEQYF.

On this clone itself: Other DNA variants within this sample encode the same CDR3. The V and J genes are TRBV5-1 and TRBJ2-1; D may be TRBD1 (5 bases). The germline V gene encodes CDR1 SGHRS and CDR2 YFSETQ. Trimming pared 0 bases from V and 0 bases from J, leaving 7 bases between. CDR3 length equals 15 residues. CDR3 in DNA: TGCGCCAGCAGCTTGGGACAGAGCTCCTACAATGAGCAGTTCTTC. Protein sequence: CASSLGQSSYNEQFF.

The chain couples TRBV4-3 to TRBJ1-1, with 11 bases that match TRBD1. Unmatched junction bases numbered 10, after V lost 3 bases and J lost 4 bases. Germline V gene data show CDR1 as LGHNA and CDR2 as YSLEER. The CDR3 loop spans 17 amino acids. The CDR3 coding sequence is TGCGCCAGCAGCCAGGCCGGCGGACAGGGGGCGCGCACTGAAGCTTTCTTT. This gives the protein CASSQAGGQGARTEAFF.

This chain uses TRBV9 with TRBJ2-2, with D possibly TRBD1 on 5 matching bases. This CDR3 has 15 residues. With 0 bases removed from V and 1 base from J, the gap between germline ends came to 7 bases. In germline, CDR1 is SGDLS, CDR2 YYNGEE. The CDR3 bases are TGTGCCAGCAGCGTAGCCAGGGAGAACACCGGGGAGCTGTTTTTT. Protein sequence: CASSVARENTGELFF. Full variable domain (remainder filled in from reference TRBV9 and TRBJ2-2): DSGVTQTPKHLITATGQRVTLRCSPRSGDLSVYWYQQSLDQGLQFLIQYYNGEERAKGNILERFSAQQFPDLHSELNLSSLELGDSALYFCASSVARENTGELFFGEGSRLTVL.

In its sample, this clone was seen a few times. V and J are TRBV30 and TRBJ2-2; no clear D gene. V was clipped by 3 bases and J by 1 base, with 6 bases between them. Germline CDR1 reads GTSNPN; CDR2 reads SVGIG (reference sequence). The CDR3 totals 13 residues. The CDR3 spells CAWRRGNTGELFF. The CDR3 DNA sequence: TGTGCCTGGAGACGAGGGAACACCGGGGAGCTGTTTTTT. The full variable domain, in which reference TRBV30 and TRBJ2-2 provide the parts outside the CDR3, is SQTIHQWPATLVQPVGSPLSLECTVEGTSNPNLYWYRQAAGRGLQLLFYSVGIGQISSEVPQNLSASRPQDRQFILSSKKLLLSDSGFYLCAWRRGNTGELFFGEGSRLTVL.

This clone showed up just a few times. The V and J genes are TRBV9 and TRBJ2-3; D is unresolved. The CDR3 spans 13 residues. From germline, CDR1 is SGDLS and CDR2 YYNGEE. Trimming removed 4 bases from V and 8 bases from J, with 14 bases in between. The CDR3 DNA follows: TGTGCCAGCAGCACAGACTGGGTTGCTACGCAGTATTTT. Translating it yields CASSTDWVATQYF.

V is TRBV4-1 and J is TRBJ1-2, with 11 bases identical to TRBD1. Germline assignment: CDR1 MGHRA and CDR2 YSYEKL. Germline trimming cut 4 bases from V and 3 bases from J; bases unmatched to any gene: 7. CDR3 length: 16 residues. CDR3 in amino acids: CASSRGQGAGDYGYTF. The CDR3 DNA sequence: TGCGCCAGCAGCCGCGGACAGGGGGCAGGTGACTATGGCTACACCTTC.

The CDR3 spells CASSWTVSNEKLFF. CDR3 nucleotides: TGCGCCAGCAGCTGGACAGTCTCTAATGAAAAACTGTTTTTT. The chain links TRBV5-1 to TRBJ1-4; a weak D match, TRBD1 (6 bases). With 3 bases removed from V and 3 bases from J, the gap between germline ends came to 9 bases. Germline V CDR1 and CDR2: SGHRS, YFSETQ. This CDR3 contains 14 residues.

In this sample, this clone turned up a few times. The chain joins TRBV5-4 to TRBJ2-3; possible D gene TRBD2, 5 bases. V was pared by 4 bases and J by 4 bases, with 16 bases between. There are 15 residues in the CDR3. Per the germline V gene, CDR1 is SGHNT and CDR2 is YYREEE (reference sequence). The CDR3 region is CASSQVASPADTQYF. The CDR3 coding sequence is TGTGCCAGCAGCCAGGTGGCTAGCCCGGCAGATACGCAGTATTTT.

CDR3 protein: CASSYRRGPGTGELFF. CDR3 nucleotides: TGTGCCAGCAGTTACCGGAGGGGTCCGGGCACCGGGGAGCTGTTTTTT. This chain joins TRBV6-5 and TRBJ2-2, with a tentative D call TRBD2 (6 bases). The CDR3 sequence is 16 residues long. Deletions cut 2 bases from V and 4 bases from J, with 14 bases between. CDR1 MNHEY and CDR2 SVGAGI come from the germline V gene.